This T cell receptor beta chain was identified during a study of Tregs in tolerant kidney transplant recipients. Study-wide results and limits: Nucleotide sequences could not be compared across some patients' samples due to primer changes.

Here immunoSEQ multiplex PCR was the method, and the copy in TCRdb shows in-frame clones only, minus some. The sample totals around 32,000 clones; its top ten clones hold roughly 1.9%. Mixed chimerism was transient after nonmyeloablative marrow transplants from related graft donors. Unstimulated Tregs (CD4+CD25+CD127-) and CD4+CD25- non-Tregs were sorted from PBMCs. On this clone itself: What it binds is not known.

This TCR was recovered from a human patient who received a combined kidney and bone marrow transplant. Some T cells may trace back to the graft donor. This specimen consisted of CD4+ T cells from blood (PBMCs), obtained 24 months after the transplant.

Partial CDR3 DNA: TGTGCCACCGGCAGGGGGATCACCGGGGAG. Its translation: CATGRGITGE. The CDR3 in full is CATGRGITGELFF. The chain uses TRBV24-1 and TRBJ2-2; TRBD1 aligns across 7 bases. The observed sequence ends 3 residues before the CDR3 terminus, with the missing tail filled in from the germline J gene. Germline CDR1 and CDR2: KGHDR and SFDVKD. This CDR3 contains 13 residues. V gave up 9 bases and J gave up 4 bases; unmatched junction bases: 4.